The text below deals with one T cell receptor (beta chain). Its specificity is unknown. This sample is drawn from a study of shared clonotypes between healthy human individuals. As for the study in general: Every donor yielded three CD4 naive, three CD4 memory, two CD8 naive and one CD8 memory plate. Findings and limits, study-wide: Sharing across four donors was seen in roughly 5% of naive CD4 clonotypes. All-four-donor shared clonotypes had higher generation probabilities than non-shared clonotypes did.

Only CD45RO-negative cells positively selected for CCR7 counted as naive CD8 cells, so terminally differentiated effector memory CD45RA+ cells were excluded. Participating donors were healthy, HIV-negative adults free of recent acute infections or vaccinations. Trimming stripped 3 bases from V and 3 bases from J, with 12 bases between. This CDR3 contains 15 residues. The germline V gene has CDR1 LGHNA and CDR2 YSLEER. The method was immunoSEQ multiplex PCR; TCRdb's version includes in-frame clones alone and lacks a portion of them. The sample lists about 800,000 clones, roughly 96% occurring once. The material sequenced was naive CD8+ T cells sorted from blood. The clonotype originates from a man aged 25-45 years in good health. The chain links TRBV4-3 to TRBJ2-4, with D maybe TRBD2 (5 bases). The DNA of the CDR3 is TGCGCCAGCAGCCATTTTAGCGATGGCAAAAACATTCAGTACTTC. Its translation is CASSHFSDGKNIQYF.